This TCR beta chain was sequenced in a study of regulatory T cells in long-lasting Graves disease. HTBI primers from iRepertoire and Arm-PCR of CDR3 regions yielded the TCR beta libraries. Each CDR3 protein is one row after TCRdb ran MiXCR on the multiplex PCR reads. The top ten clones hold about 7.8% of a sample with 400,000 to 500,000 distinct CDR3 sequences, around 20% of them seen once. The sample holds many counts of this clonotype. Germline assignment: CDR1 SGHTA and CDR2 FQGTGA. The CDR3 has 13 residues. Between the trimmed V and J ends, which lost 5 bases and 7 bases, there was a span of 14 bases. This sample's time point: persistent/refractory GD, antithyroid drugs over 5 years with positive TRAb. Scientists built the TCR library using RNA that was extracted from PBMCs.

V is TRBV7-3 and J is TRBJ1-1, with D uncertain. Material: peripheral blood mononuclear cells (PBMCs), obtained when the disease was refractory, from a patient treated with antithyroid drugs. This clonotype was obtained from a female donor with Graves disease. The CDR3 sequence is CASSQGRGNEAFF. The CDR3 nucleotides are TGTGCCAGCAGCCAAGGTCGGGGTAATGAAGCTTTCTTT. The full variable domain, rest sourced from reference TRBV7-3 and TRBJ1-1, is GAGVSQTPSNKVTEKGKYVELRCDPISGHTALYWYRQSLGQGPEFLIYFQGTGAADDSGLPNDRFFAVRPEGSVSTLKIQRTERGDSAVYLCASSQGRGNEAFFGQGTRLTVV.